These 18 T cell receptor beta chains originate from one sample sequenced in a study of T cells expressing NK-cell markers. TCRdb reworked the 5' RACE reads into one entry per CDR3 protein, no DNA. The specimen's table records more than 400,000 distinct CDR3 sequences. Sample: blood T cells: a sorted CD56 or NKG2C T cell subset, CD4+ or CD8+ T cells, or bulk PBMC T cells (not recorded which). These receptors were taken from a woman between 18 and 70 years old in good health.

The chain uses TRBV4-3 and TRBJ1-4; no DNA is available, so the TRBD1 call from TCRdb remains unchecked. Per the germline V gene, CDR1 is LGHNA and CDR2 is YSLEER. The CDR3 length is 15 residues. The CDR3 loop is CASSRGTGRNEKLFF.

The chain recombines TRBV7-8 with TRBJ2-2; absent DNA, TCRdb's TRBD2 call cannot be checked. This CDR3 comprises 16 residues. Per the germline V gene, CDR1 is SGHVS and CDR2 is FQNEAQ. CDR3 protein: CASSSLAGSNTGELFF.

The CDR3: CASSQVGQLGGTEAFF. The chain links TRBV4-3 to TRBJ1-1; there is no DNA to check the TCRdb D call of TRBD1. The germline CDR1 and CDR2 sequences are LGHNA and YSLEER. The CDR3 sequence is 16 residues long.

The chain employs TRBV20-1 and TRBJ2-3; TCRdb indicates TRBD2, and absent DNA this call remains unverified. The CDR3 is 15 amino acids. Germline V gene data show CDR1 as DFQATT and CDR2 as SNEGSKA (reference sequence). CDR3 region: CSARTSGDRTDTQYF.

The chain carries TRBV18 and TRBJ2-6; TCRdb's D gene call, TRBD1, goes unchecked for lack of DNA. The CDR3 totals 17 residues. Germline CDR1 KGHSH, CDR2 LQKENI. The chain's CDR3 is CASSPGTGATGANVLTF.

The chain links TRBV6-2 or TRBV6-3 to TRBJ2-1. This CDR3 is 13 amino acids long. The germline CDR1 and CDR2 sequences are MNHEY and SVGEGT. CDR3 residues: CASSIGRNNEQFF.

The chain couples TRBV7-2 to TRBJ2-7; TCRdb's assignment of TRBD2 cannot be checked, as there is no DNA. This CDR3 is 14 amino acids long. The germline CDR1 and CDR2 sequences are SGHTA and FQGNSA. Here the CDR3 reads CASSLWDSSYEQYF.

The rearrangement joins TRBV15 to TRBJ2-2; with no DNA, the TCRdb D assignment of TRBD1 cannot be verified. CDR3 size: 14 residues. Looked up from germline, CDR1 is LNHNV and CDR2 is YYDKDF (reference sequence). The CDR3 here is CATTPEGKTGELFF. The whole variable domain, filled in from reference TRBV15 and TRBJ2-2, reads DAMVIQNPRYQVTQFGKPVTLSCSQTLNHNVMYWYQQKSSQAPKLLFHYYDKDFNNEADTPDNFQSRRPNTSFCFLDIRSPGLGDTAMYLCATTPEGKTGELFFGEGSRLTVL.

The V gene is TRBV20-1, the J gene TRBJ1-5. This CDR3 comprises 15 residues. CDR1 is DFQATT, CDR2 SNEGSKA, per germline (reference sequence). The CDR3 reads CSARVLEQTNQPQHF.

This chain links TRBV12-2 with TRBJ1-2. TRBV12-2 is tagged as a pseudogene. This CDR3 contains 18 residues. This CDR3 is CASRLRWNMKRANYGYTF.

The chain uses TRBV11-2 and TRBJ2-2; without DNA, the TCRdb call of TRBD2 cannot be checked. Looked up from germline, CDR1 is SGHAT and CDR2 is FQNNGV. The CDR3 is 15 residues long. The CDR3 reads CASSLTRANTGELFF. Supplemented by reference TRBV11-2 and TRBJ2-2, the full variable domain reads EAGVAQSPRYKIIEKRQSVAFWCNPISGHATLYWYQQILGQGPKLLIQFQNNGVVDDSQLPKDRFSAERLKGVDSTLKIQPAKLEDSAVYLCASSLTRANTGELFFGEGSRLTVL.

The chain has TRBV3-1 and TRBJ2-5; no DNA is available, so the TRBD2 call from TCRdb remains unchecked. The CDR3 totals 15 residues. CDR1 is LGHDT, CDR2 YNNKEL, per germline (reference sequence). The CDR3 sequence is CASRRAIGYQETQYF.

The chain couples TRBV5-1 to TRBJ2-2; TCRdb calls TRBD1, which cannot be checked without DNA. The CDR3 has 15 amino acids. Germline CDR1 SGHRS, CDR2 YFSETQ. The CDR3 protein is CASSGQGANTAELFF.

CDR3 region: CASSALGRTDTQYF. The J gene is TRBJ2-3, the V gene TRBV25-1. This CDR3 is built from 14 residues. From germline, CDR1 is MGHDK and CDR2 SYGVNS.

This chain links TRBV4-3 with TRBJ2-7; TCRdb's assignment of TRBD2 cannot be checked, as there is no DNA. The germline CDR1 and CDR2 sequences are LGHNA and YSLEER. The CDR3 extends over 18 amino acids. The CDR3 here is CASSQDGLAGGWAEEQYF.

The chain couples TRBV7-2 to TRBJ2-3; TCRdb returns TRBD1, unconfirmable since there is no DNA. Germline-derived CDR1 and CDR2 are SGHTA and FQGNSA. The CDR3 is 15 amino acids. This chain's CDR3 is CASSTRQGWTDTQYF.

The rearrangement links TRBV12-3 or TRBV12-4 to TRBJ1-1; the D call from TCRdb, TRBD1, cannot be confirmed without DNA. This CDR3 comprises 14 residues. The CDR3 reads CASSWGISHTEAFF.

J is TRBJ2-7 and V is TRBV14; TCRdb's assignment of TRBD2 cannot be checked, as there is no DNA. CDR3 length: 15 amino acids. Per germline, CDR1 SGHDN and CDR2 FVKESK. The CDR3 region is CASSQGLAGAVWQYF.